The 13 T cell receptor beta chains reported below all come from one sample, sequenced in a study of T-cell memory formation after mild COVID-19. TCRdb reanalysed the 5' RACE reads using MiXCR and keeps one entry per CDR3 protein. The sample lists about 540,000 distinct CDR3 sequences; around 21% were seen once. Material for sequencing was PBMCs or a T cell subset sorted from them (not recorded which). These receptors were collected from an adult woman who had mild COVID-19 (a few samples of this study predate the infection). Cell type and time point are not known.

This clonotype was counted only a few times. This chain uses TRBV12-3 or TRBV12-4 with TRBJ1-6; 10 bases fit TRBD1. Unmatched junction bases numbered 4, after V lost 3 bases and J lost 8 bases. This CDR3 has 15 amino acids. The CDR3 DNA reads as TGTGCCAGCAGTTTCGGGACAGGGGATCATTCACCCCTCCACTTT. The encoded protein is CASSFGTGDHSPLHF.

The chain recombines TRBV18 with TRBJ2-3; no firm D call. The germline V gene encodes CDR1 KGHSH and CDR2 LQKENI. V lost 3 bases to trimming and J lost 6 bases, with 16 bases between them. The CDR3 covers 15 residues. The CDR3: CASSPLQAGPDTQYF. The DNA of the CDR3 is TGTGCCAGCTCACCCCTCCAGGCCGGACCGGATACGCAGTATTTT.

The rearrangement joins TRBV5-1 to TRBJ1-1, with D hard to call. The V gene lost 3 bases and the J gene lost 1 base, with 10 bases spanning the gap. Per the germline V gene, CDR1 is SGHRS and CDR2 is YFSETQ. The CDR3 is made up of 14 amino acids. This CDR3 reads CASSSSLQNTEAFF. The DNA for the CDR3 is TGCGCCAGCAGCTCCTCACTACAGAACACTGAAGCTTTCTTT.

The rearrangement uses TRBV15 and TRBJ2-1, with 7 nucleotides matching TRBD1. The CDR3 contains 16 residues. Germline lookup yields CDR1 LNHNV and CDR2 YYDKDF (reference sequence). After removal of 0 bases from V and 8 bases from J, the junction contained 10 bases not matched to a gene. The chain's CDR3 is CATSRDLTGWMDEQFF. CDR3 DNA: TGTGCCACCAGCAGAGATCTGACAGGGTGGATGGATGAGCAGTTCTTC.

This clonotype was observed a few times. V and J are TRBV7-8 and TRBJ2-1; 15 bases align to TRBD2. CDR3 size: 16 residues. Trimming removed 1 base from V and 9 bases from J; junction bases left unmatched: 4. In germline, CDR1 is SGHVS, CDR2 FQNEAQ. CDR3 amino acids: CASSLDLGLAGGEQFF. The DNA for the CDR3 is TGTGCCAGCAGCTTAGATTTGGGACTAGCGGGGGGTGAGCAGTTCTTC.

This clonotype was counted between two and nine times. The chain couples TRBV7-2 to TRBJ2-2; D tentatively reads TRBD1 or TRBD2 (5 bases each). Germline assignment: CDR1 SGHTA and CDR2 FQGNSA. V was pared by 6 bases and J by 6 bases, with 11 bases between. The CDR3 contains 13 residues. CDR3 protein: CASSPRGAGELFF. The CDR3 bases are TGTGCCAGCAGTCCGAGAGGGGCCGGGGAGCTGTTTTTT.

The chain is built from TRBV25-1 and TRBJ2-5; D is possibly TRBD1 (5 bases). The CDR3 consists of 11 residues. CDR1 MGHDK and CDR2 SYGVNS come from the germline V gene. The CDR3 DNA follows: TGTGCTACTGACAGTCAAGAGACCCAGTACTTC. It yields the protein CATDSQETQYF.

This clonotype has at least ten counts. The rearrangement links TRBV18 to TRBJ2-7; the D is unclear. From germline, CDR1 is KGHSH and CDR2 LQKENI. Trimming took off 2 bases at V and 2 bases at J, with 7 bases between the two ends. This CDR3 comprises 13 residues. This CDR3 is CASSPMGAYEQYF. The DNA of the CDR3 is TGTGCCAGCTCACCAATGGGTGCCTACGAGCAGTACTTC.

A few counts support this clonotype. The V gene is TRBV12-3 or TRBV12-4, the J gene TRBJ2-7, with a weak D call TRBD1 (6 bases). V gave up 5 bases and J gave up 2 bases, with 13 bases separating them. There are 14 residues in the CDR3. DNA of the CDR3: TGTGCCAGCAGTCCACGACAGGATACCTACGAGCAGTACTTC. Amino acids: CASSPRQDTYEQYF.

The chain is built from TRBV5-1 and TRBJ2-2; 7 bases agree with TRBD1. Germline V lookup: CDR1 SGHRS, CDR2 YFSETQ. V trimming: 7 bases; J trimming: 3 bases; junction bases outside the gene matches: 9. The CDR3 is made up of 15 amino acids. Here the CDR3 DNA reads TGCGCCAGCGGTCTCGAGGGACAGTACACCGGGGAGCTGTTTTTT. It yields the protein CASGLEGQYTGELFF.

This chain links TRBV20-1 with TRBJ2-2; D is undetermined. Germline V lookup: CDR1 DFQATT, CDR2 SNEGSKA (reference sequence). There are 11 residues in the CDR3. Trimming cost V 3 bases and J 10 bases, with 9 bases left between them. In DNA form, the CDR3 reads TGCAGTGCTAGCTCAGACCTGGAGCTGTTTTTT. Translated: CSASSDLELFF.

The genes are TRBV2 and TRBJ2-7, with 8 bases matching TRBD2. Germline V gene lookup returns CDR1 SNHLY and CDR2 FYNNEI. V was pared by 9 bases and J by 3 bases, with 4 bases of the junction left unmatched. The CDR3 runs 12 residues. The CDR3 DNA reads TGTGCCAGTTGGGGACTAGACTACGAGCAGTACTTC. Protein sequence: CASWGLDYEQYF. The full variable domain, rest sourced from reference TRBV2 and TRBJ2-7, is EPEVTQTPSHQVTQMGQEVILRCVPISNHLYFYWYRQILGQKVEFLVSFYNNEISEKSEIFDDQFSVERPDGSNFTLKIRSTKLEDSAMYFCASWGLDYEQYFGPGTRLTVT.

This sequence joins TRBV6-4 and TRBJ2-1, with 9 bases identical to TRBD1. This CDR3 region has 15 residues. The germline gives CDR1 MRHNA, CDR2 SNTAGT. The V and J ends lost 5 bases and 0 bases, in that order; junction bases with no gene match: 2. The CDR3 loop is CASSRTGVSYNEQFF. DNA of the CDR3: TGTGCCAGCAGTAGGACAGGGGTCTCCTACAATGAGCAGTTCTTC.